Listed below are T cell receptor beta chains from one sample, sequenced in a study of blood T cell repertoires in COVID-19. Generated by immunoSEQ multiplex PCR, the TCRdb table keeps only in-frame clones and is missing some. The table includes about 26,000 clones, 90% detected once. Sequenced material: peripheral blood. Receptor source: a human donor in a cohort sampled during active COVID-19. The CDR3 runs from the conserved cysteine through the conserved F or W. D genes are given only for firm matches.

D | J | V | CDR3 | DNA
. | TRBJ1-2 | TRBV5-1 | CASSPDWRGIYGYTF | TGCGCCAGCAGCCCCGATTGGCGGGGTATCTATGGCTACACCTTC
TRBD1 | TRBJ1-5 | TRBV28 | CASSLPLQGRPNQPQHF | TGTGCCAGCAGTCTCCCTCTACAGGGGAGGCCTAATCAGCCCCAGCATTTT
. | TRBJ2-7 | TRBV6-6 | CASSSVGGYEQYF | TGTGCCAGCAGTTCCGTCGGAGGCTACGAGCAGTACTTC
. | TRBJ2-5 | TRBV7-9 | CASSLAGRQETQYF | TGTGCCAGCAGCTTAGCTGGCAGGCAAGAGACCCAGTACTTC
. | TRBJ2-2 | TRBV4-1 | CASSQDMEGRTGELFF | TGCGCCAGCAGCCAAGATATGGAGGGGCGCACCGGGGAGCTGTTTTTT
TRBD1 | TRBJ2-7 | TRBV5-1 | CASSLQGSPYEQYF | TGCGCCAGCAGCCTACAGGGGTCCCCCTACGAGCAGTACTTC
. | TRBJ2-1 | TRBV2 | CASSRRKLGYNEQFF | TGTGCCAGCAGCCGACGGAAGCTCGGGTACAATGAGCAGTTCTTC
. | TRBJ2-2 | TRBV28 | CASSSVQGGLNTGELFF | TGTGCCAGCAGTTCGGTGCAGGGAGGCCTGAACACCGGGGAGCTGTTTTTT
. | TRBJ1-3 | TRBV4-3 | CASSQGRTEGNTIYF | TGCGCCAGCAGCCAGGGGCGGACAGAGGGAAACACCATATATTTT
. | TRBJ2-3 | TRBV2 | CASSWAPVGTDTQYF | TGTGCCAGCAGTTGGGCGCCCGTCGGCACAGATACGCAGTATTTT
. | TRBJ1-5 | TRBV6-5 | CASTRLYSNQPQHF | TGTGCCAGCACGCGGCTCTATAGCAATCAGCCCCAGCATTTT
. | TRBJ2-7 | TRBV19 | CASSKESSGVAEQYF | TGTGCCAGTAGTAAGGAATCCAGCGGTGTCGCCGAGCAGTACTTC
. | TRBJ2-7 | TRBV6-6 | CASSSSAGRDSYEQYF | .
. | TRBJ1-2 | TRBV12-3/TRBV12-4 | CASRTILGYGYTF | TGTGCCAGCAGAACTATACTAGGCTATGGCTACACCTTC
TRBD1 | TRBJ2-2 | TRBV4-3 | CASRTGQVTGELFF | TGCGCCAGCAGGACGGGACAGGTAACCGGGGAGCTGTTTTTT
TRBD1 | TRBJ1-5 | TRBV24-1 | CATSDPTGAQPQHF | TGTGCCACCAGTGACCCTACAGGGGCTCAGCCCCAGCATTTT
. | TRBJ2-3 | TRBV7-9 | CASSFSGQGGDTQYF | TGTGCCAGCAGCTTTAGCGGCCAGGGGGGAGATACGCAGTATTTT
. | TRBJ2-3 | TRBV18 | CASSPSTASTDTQYF | TGTGCCAGCTCACCATCTACCGCTAGCACAGATACGCAGTATTTT
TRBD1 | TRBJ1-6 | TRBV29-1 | CSVRTGSNSPLHF | TGCAGCGTCCGGACAGGGAGTAATTCACCCCTCCACTTT
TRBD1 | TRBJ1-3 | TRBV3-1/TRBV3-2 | CASSPKRTGVFTIYF | TGTGCCAGCAGCCCCAAGCGGACAGGGGTTTTCACCATATATTTT
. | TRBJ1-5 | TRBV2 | CASSAGINQPQHF | TGTGCCAGCAGTGCGGGGATCAATCAGCCCCAGCATTTT
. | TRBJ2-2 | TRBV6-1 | CASSELRGTGELFF | TGTGCCAGCAGTGAATTACGGGGCACCGGGGAGCTGTTTTTT